This T cell receptor (beta chain) stems from a study of blood T cell repertoires in COVID-19. Overall study: Material from acute and convalescent COVID-19 was sourced from the United States, Italy and Spain. The analysed material was cDNA or gDNA that came from T cells, B-cell-depleted T cells, or PBMCs.

In the original analysis: Reference gene primers were amplified, and this amplification served to estimate nucleated cell counts. Generated by immunoSEQ multiplex PCR, the TCRdb table keeps only in-frame clones and is missing some. That table is the source of V, J and clone size, and D and trimming were worked out from the DNA. The sample holds about 480,000 clones, over 75% seen once. Two negative PCRs, clearance, or symptom resolution had been documented for recovered Cohort 3 donors. The sequencing sample was made of PBMCs or T cells enriched from blood (not recorded which). The receptor was derived from a woman aged 40 to 50 who had recovered from COVID-19.

CDR3 coding DNA: TGTGCAAGTCGCCACCCGTCCGACCTAGGCAATCAGCCCCAGCATTTT. Its protein product is CASRHPSDLGNQPQHF. The rearrangement links TRBV12-2 to TRBJ1-5. TRBV12-2 is an annotated pseudogene. The CDR3 is made up of 16 amino acids.